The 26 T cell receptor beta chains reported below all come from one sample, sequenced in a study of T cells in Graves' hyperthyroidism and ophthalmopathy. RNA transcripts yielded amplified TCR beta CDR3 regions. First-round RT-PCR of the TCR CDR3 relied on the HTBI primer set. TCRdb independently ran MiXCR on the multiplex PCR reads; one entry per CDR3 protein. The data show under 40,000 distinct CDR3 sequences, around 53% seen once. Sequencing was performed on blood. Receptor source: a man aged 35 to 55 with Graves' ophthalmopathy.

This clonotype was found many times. CDR3 in DNA: TGCGCCAGCAGTCCCCTCCCTCGACGATTTCCCAGTGAAAAACTGTTTTTT. Its protein product is CASSPLPRRFPSEKLFF. The chain combines TRBV5-1 with TRBJ1-4; D not certain. CDR3 size: 17 residues. V gave up 5 bases and J gave up 7 bases, with 24 bases separating them. Germline-derived CDR1 and CDR2 are SGHRS and YFSETQ.

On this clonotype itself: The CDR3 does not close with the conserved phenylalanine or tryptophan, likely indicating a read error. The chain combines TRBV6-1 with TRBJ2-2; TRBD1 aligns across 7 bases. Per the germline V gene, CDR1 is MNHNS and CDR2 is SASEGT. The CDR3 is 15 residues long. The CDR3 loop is CTSTTGTVNTGELFS. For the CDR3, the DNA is TGTACCAGCACCACCGGGACAGTAAACACCGGGGAGCTGTTTTCT.

The CDR3 sequence: CASGWSQDGGSGNTIYF. The DNA of the CDR3 is TGTGCCAGCGGGTGGTCCCAGGACGGGGGCTCTGGAAACACCATATATTTT. This chain uses TRBV9 with TRBJ1-3; tentatively, D is TRBD1 (5 bases). Deletions cut 7 bases from V and 0 bases from J, with 20 bases between. Germline CDR1 and CDR2: SGDLS and YYNGEE. The CDR3 extends over 17 amino acids.

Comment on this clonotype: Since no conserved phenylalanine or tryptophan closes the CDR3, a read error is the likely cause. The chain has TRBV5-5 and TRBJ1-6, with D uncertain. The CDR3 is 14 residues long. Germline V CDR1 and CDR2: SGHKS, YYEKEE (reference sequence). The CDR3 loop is CAGSARGQNSPLHI. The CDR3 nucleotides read TGTGCCGGCAGCGCCCGAGGTCAGAATTCACCCCTCCACATT.

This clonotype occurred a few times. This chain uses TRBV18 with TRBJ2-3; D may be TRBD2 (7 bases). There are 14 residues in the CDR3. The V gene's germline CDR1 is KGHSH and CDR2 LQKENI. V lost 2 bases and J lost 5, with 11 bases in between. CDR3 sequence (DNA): TGTGCCAGCTCACCAGCGGGGGCGGGAGATACGCAGTATTTT. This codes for CASSPAGAGDTQYF.

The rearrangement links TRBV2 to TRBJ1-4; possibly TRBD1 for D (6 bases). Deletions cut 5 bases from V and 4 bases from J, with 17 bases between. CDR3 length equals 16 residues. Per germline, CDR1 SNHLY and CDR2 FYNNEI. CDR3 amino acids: CASSPRWAGDNEKLFF. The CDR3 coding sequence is TGTGCCAGCAGTCCCCGATGGGCAGGGGATAATGAAAAACTGTTTTTT.

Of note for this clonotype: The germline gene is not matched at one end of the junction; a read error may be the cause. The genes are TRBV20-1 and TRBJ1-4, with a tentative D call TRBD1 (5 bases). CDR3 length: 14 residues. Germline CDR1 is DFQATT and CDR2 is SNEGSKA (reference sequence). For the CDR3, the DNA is TGCAGTGCTAGAGTACAGGCTGGTAATGAAAAACTGTTCTTT. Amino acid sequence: CSARVQAGNEKLFF.

The CDR3 nucleotides are TGTGCCAGCAGTGTACAGGCAAACACCGGGGAGACCCAGTACTTC. Amino acids: CASSVQANTGETQYF. The chain uses TRBV2 and TRBJ2-5, with D perhaps TRBD1 (5 bases). Trimming shortened V by 4 bases and J by 5 bases, and 17 bases separated the two germline ends. Germline V gene data show CDR1 as SNHLY and CDR2 as FYNNEI. The CDR3 consists of 15 residues.

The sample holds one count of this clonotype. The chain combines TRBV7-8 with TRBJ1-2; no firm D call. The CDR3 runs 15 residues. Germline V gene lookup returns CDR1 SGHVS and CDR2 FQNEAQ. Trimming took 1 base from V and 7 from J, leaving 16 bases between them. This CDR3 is CASSLGSARARGYTF. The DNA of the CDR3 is TGTGCCAGCAGCTTAGGGTCAGCACGTGCACGTGGCTACACCTTC. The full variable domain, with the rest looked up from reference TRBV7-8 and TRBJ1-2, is GAGVSQSPRYKVAKRGQDVALRCDPISGHVSLFWYQQALGQGPEFLTYFQNEAQLDKSGLPSDRFFAERPEGSVSTLKIQRTQQEDSAVYLCASSLGSARARGYTFGSGTRLTVV.

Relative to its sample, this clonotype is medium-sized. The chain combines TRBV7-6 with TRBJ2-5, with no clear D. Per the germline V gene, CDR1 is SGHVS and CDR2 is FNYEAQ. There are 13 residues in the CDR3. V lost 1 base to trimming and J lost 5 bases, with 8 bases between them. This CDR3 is CASSLEPGETQYF. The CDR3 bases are TGTGCCAGCAGCTTAGAACCCGGTGAGACCCAGTACTTC.

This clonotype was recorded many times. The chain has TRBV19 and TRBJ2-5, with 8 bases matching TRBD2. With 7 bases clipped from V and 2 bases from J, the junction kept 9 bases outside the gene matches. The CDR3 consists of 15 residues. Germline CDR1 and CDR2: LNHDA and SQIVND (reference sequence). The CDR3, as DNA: TGTGCCAGTAAAAAGTCGGGGGGGGCACAAGAGACCCAGTACTTC. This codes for CASKKSGGAQETQYF.

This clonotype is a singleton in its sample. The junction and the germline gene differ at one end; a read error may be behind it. CDR3 in amino acids: CDSIRTGGKSPLHF. DNA for the CDR3: TGTGACAGCATTCGGACAGGGGGCAAATCACCCCTCCACTTT. V gene TRBV6-1 combines with J gene TRBJ1-6; TRBD1 matches 11 bases. Germline loops: CDR1 MNHNS, CDR2 SASEGT. This CDR3 has 14 amino acids.

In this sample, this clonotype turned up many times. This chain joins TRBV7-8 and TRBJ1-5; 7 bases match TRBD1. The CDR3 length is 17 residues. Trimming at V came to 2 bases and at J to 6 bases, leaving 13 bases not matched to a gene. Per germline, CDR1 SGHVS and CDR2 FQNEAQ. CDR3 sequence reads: CASSLMRRGQGGQPQHF. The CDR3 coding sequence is TGTGCCAGCAGCTTAATGAGGAGGGGGCAGGGAGGTCAGCCCCAGCATTTT.

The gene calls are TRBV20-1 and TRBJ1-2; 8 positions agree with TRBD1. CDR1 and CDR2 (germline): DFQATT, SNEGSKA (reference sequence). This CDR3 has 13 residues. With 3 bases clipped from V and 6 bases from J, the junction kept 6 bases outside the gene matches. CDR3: CSARVTGAHGYTF. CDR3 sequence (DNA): TGCAGTGCTAGGGTGACAGGGGCCCATGGCTACACCTTC.

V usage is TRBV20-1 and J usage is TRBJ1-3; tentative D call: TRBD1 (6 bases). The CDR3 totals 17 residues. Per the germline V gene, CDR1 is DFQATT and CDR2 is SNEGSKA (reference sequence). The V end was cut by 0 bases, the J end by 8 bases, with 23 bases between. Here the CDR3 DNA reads TGCAGTGCTAGAGACCTCCCCGGCAGGGGATATGGCTACACCATATATTTT. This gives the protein CSARDLPGRGYGYTIYF.

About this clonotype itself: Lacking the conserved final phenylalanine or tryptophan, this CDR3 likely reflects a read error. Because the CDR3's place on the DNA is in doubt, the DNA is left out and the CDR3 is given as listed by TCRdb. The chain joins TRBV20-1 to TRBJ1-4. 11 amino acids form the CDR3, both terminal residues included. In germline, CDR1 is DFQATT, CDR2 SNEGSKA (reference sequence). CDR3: CSARRVLAGGI.

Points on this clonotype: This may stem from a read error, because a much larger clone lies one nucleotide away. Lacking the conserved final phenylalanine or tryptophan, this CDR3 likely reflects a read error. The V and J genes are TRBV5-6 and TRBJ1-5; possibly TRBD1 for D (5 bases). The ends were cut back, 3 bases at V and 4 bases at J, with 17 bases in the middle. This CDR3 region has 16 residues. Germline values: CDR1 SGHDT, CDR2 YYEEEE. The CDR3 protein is CASSYAAGAPNQPQHL. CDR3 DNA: TGTGCCAGCAGCTACGCTGCCGGGGCACCAAATCAGCCCCAGCATCTT.

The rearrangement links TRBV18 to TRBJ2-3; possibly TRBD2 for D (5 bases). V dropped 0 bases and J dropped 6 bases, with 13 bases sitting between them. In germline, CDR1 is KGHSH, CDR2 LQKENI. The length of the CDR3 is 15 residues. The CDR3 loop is CASSPPSGKLDTQYF. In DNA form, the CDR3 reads TGTGCCAGCTCACCACCGTCGGGGAAGTTGGATACGCAGTATTTT.

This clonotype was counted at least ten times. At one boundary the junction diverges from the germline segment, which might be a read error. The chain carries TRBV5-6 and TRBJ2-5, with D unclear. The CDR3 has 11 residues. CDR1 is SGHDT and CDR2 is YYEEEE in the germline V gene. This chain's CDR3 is CASSLEETQYF. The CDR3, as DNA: TGCGCCAGCAGCTTGGAAGAGACCCAGTACTTC.

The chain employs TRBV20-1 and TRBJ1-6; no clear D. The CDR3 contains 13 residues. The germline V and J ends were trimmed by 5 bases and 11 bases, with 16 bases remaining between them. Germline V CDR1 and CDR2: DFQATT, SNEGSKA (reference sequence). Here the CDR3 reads CSAGDSANTPLHF. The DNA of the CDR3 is TGCAGTGCTGGTGATTCGGCAAATACACCCCTCCACTTT.

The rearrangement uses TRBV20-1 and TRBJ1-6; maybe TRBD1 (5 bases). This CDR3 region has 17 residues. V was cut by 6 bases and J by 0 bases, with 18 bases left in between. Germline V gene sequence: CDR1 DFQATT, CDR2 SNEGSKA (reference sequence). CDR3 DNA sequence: TGCAGTGCGACCACTAGCGGGGGGAGCTCCTATAATTCACCCCTCCACTTT. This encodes CSATTSGGSSYNSPLHF.

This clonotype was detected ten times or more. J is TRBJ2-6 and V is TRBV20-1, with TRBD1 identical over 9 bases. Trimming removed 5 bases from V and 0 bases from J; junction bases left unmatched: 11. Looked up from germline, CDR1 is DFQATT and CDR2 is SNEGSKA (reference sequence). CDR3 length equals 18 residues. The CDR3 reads CSAGEDRGLISGANVLTF. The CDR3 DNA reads TGCAGTGCTGGGGAGGACAGGGGACTGATCTCTGGGGCCAACGTCCTGACTTTC.

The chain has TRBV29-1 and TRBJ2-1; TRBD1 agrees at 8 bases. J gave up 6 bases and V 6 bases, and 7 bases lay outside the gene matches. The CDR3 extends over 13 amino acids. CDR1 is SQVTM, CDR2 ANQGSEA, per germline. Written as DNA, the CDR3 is TGCAGCGTAGAGACAGGGGTGGGCAATGAGCAGTTCTTC. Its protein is CSVETGVGNEQFF.

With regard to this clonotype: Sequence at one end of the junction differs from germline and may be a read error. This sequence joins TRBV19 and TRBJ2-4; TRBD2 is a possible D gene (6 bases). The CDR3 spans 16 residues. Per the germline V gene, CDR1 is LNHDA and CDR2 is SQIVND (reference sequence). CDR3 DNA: TGTGCCTGTAGTATAGATCTGAGGAGGGCGAAAAACATTCAGTACTTC. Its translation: CACSIDLRRAKNIQYF.

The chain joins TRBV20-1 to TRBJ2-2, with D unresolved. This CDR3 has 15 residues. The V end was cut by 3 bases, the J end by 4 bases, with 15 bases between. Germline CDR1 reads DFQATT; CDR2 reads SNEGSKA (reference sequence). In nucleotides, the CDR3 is TGCAGTGCTAGTGGCGAAGACGTAGGCACCGGGGAGCTGTTTTTT. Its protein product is CSASGEDVGTGELFF.

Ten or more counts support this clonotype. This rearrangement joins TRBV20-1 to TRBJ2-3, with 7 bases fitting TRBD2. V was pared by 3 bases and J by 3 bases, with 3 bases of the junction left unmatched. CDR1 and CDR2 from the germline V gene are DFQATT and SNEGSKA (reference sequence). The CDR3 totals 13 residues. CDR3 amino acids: CSASPSGTDTQYF. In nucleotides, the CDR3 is TGCAGTGCTAGCCCTAGCGGTACAGATACGCAGTATTTT.